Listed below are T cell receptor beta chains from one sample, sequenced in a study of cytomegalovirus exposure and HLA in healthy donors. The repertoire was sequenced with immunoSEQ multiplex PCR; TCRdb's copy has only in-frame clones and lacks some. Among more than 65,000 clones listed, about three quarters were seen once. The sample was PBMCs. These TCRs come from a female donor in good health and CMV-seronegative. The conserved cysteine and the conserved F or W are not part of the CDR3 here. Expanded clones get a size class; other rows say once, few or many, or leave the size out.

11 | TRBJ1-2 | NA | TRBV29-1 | SAGWDSREGYT
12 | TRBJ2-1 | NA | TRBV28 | ASSSGTGGNEQF
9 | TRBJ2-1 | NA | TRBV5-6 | ASSRGFEQF
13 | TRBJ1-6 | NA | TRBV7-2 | ASSPMPGGNSPLH
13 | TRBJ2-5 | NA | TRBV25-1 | ASRDNGPRGETQY
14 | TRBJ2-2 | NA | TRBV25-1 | ASSGRDRVYTGELF
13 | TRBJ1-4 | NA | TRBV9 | ASSAGTGGGEKLF
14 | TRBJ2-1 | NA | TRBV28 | ASSELAGGSYNEQF
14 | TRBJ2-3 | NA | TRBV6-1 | ASSASGTSFTDTQY
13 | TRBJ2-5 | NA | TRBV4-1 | ASSQDPGPGETQY
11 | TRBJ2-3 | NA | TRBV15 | ATSRENGGTQY
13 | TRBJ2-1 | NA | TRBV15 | ATSSPPSGSDEQF
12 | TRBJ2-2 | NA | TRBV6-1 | ASRWQTNTGELF
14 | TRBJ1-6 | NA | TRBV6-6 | ASSYVEGHQGSPLH
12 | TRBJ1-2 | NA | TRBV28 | ATSRVRKNYGYT
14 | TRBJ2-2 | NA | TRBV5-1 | ASSGGQGTRTGELF
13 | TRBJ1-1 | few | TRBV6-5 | ASSYLEMGNTEAF
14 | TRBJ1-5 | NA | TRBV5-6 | ASSFTGLLSNQPQH
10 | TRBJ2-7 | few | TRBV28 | ASVGQSYEQY
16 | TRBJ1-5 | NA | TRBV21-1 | ASSPQGAQGLSNQPQH
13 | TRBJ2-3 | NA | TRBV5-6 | ASSLTLAVTDTQY
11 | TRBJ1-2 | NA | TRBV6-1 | ASSERPRHGYT
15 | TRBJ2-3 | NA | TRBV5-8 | ASSPTGGAVGTDTQY
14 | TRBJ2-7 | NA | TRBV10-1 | ASSSRSGTSVGEQY